A selection of T cell receptor beta chains follows, all from one sample in a study of blood T cell repertoires in COVID-19. Clones were sequenced by immunoSEQ multiplex PCR, and TCRdb holds only the in-frame ones, with some missing. The data show more than 50,000 clones, roughly 90% seen once. The sample comprised peripheral blood. Receptors were obtained from a human donor in a cohort sampled during active COVID-19. The CDR3 runs from the conserved cysteine through the conserved F or W. D genes are given only for firm matches. Rows may omit the clone size; those that give it use once, few, many or a size class.

V,J,D,size,DNA,CDR3
TRBV7-2,TRBJ1-3,NA,NA,TGTGCCAGCAGCCCGCACAGGGATCCAGGCTCTGGAAACACCATATATTTT,CASSPHRDPGSGNTIYF
TRBV11-2,TRBJ2-7,TRBD2,NA,TGTGCCAGCAGCTTGATAGGACTAGCGGGAAAGACCTACGAGCAGTACTTC,CASSLIGLAGKTYEQYF
TRBV19,TRBJ1-4,NA,NA,TGTGCCAGTAGTATACGTCTCACGGGGACTAATGAAAAACTGTTTTTT,CASSIRLTGTNEKLFF
TRBV2,TRBJ2-1,NA,NA,TGTGCCAGCAGTGTGCTAGCGAGGATCAATGAGCAGTTCTTC,CASSVLARINEQFF
TRBV28,TRBJ2-1,TRBD2,NA,TGTGCCAGCGGCGTTAGCGGGACCGGGGATGAGCAGTTCTTC,CASGVSGTGDEQFF
TRBV4-3,TRBJ1-2,TRBD1,medium-sized,TGCGCCAGCAGCCAAGAACCCCGGGACAGGGGGTATGGCTACACCTTC,CASSQEPRDRGYGYTF
TRBV28,TRBJ2-6,TRBD1,NA,TGTGCCAGCCTCAGGGACAGGCGCTTCTCTAGGGCCAACGTCCTGACTTTC,CASLRDRRFSRANVLTF
TRBV6-5,TRBJ2-3,TRBD1,NA,TGTGCCAGCAGTAGGGGGGACAGGGGGCGAAATACGCAGTATTTT,CASSRGDRGRNTQYF
TRBV2,TRBJ2-1,NA,once,TGTGCCAGCGGGCAGGTAATGGGTAATGAGCAGTTCTTC,CASGQVMGNEQFF
TRBV4-3,TRBJ1-2,NA,NA,TGCGCCAGCAGCCAAAATGGGGGGTCTGGCTACACCTTC,CASSQNGGSGYTF
TRBV6-2/TRBV6-3,TRBJ2-7,TRBD2,NA,TGTGCCAGCAGTTCCTCGGGACTAGCGGGAGGCTACTCCTACGAGCAGTACTTC,CASSSSGLAGGYSYEQYF
TRBV21-1,TRBJ1-2,NA,once,TGTGCCAGCAGCAACCACAGGGTTAGTCGTGGCTACACCTTC,CASSNHRVSRGYTF
TRBV5-4,TRBJ1-4,NA,NA,TGTGCCAGCAGCTTGGAGGAGGGGACTAATGAAAAACTGTTTTTT,CASSLEEGTNEKLFF
TRBV19,TRBJ2-7,TRBD1,NA,TGTGCCAGTAGTATTGTTGGACAGGGTCGTGACGAGCAGTACTTC,CASSIVGQGRDEQYF
TRBV15,TRBJ1-6,NA,few,TGTGCCACCAGCAGAGATAGGGAGGCCGACTTCAATTCACCCCTCCACTTT,CATSRDREADFNSPLHF
TRBV18,TRBJ2-6,TRBD2,NA,TGTGCCAGCTCACCACGACTAGCGGGAGCCTCTGGGGCCAACGTCCTGACTTTC,CASSPRLAGASGANVLTF
TRBV7-3,TRBJ2-5,NA,NA,TGTGCCAGCAGCCCTCAGGGCCCTAGGGGAGAGACCCAGTACTTC,CASSPQGPRGETQYF
TRBV19,TRBJ2-5,NA,NA,TGTGCCAGTAGTGCCATCGCGGGGAGTGAGACCCAGTACTTC,CASSAIAGSETQYF
TRBV12-5,TRBJ1-1,TRBD1,once,TGTGCTAGTGGTTTGGTGCAGCCCGGGACAGGGGGTGACACTGAAGCTTTCTTT,CASGLVQPGTGGDTEAFF
TRBV14,TRBJ2-2,NA,NA,TGTGCCAGCAGTCGCAGGGGGGTATCTACCGGGGAGCTGTTTTTT,CASSRRGVSTGELFF
TRBV11-3,TRBJ2-1,TRBD2,NA,TGTGCCAGCAGCTTAGCCGGACTAGCGGCTGAGCAGTTCTTC,CASSLAGLAAEQFF
TRBV3-1/TRBV3-2,TRBJ2-7,NA,NA,TGTGCCAGCAGCCGCACCAGTTACAGCGGGCTAGCCTACGAGCAGTACTTC,CASSRTSYSGLAYEQYF
TRBV7-2,TRBJ2-7,TRBD2,NA,TGTGCCAGCAGCTTAAAGTTCGTAGCGGGAGGATACGAGCAGTACTTC,CASSLKFVAGGYEQYF
TRBV9,TRBJ2-1,TRBD2,NA,TGTGCCAGCAGCGTAGCGACGGGAGGGTTACGTAATGAGCAGTTCTTC,CASSVATGGLRNEQFF
TRBV7-7,TRBJ1-4,NA,NA,TGTGCCAGCAGCTTTACTCGGGGTTACCCTAATGAAAAACTGTTTTTT,CASSFTRGYPNEKLFF
TRBV19,TRBJ2-2,TRBD2,NA,TGTGCCAGTAGGACGAGTTCGGGGACTACTACCGGGGAGCTGTTTTTT,CASRTSSGTTTGELFF
TRBV7-9,TRBJ2-3,NA,NA,TGTGCCAGCAGCTTAGTGCCGGGAACGCAGTATTTT,CASSLVPGTQYF
TRBV4-1,TRBJ1-4,TRBD1,NA,TGCGCCAGCAGCCATCCGCGGGGACAGGGAGCAACTAATGAAAAACTGTTTTTT,CASSHPRGQGATNEKLFF
TRBV6-5,TRBJ2-3,NA,NA,TGTGCCAGCAGACGGACGGGGAGCACAGATACGCAGTATTTT,CASRRTGSTDTQYF
TRBV10-3,TRBJ2-5,TRBD1,NA,TGTGCCATCAGTGGGAGACAGGGCAATGTAGAGACCCAGTACTTC,CAISGRQGNVETQYF
TRBV20-1,TRBJ2-3,NA,NA,TGCAGTGCTAGTCCTCTAGCGATGGGCCCAGATACGCAGTATTTT,CSASPLAMGPDTQYF
TRBV29-1,TRBJ1-3,NA,NA,TGCAGCGTAGAAGGACCGGGACTCCCGCCTCCTCTACTTGCCGGAAACACCATATATTTT,CSVEGPGLPPPLLAGNTIYF
TRBV28,TRBJ2-1,TRBD1,NA,TGTGCCAGCAGTTCCCCCGGGACAGGGAATTCCAATGAGCAGTTCTTC,CASSSPGTGNSNEQFF
TRBV2,TRBJ2-5,TRBD1,NA,TGTGCCAGCAGGGATCTCCTCGGGAACACAGGGGTCGGCGAGACCCAGTACTTC,CASRDLLGNTGVGETQYF
TRBV7-8,TRBJ1-2,TRBD1,once,TGTGCCAGCAGCTCCCCGGACAGGGGGCCGTACGGCTACACCTTC,CASSSPDRGPYGYTF
TRBV18,TRBJ1-6,TRBD1,NA,TGTGCCAGCTCACCACGCGAGGGACAGGGTACTTCACCCCTCCACTTT,CASSPREGQGTSPLHF
TRBV25-1,TRBJ2-3,TRBD1,once,TGTGCCAGCAGTGCCACAGGGGGCACAGATACGCAGTATTTT,CASSATGGTDTQYF
TRBV15,TRBJ2-5,NA,NA,TGTGCCACCAGCAGAGATTGGGGGGAAGAGACCCAGTACTTC,CATSRDWGEETQYF
TRBV19,TRBJ1-5,TRBD1,NA,TGTGCCAGTACTCTGGGACAGGGGGCAGGGGTGGGTCAGCCCCAGCATTTT,CASTLGQGAGVGQPQHF
TRBV7-3,TRBJ2-1,TRBD1,NA,TGTGCCAGCAGCTCGGGACAGAGCTCCTACAATGAGCAGTTCTTC,CASSSGQSSYNEQFF
TRBV5-1,TRBJ2-3,TRBD1,few,TGCGCCAGCAGCCTAGGACAGGGGAACGTCCGCACAGATACGCAGTATTTT,CASSLGQGNVRTDTQYF